This record concerns one TCR beta chain sequence. Its antigen is not known. Replicate PCRs from sorted subsets contained approximately 200 ng DNA, which is around 29,000 T cell genomes. TCRdb's table, derived via immunoSEQ multiplex PCR, lists solely in-frame clones and lacks some. The profile shows 2 million to 3 million clones, 80% to 95% of them singletons. This entry is derived from a study of shared clonotypes between healthy human individuals. Study information: Used for every donor were three CD4 naive, three CD4 memory, two CD8 naive and one CD8 memory plate. Study outcomes and limitations: Approximately 5% was the fraction of naive CD4 clonotypes found shared across a few donors.

Input material: naive CD4+ T cells from PBMCs. This sample's subset: CD45RA+ positively selected. This receptor was identified in a young man in good health. Some clones in this sample may be carry-over from other donors' samples.

CDR3 region: CASSLPRGQGGTEAFF. The DNA for the CDR3 is TGTGCCAGCAGCTTACCCCGGGGACAGGGGGGCACTGAAGCTTTCTTT. This chain connects TRBV5-4 to TRBJ1-1, with TRBD1 matching 11 bases. CDR3 length: 16 amino acids. V was clipped by 2 bases and J by 4 bases; unmatched bases: 7. Germline CDR1 and CDR2: SGHNT and YYREEE (reference sequence). The full variable domain, with the rest looked up from reference TRBV5-4 and TRBJ1-1, is ETGVTQSPTHLIKTRGQQVTLRCSSQSGHNTVSWYQQALGQGPQFIFQYYREEENGRGNFPPRFSGLQFPNYSSELNVNALELDDSALYLCASSLPRGQGGTEAFFGQGTRLTVV.